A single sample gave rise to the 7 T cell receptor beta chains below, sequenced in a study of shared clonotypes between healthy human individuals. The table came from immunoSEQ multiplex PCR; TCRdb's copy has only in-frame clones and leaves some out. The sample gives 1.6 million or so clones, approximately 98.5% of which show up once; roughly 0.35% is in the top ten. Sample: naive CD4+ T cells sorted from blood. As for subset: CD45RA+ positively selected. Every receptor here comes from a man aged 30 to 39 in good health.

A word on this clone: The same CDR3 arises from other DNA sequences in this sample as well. The DNA of the CDR3 is TGTGCCAGCTCACCATTAGGGGCGGGGGCCAACGTCCTGACTTTC. Translating it yields CASSPLGAGANVLTF. J is TRBJ2-6 and V is TRBV18; a possible D gene is TRBD1 (5 bases). Per the germline V gene, CDR1 is KGHSH and CDR2 is LQKENI. V was clipped by 2 bases and J by 4 bases, with 9 bases between them. The CDR3 loop spans 15 amino acids.

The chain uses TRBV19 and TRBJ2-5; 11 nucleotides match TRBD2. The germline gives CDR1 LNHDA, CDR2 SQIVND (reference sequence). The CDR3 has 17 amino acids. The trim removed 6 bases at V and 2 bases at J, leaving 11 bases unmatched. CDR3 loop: CASRALSSGRTQETQYF. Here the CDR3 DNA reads TGTGCCAGTAGAGCCCTTTCTAGCGGGAGGACTCAAGAGACCCAGTACTTC. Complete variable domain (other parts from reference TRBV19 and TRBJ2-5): DGGITQSPKYLFRKEGQNVTLSCEQNLNHDAMYWYRQDPGQGLRLIYYSQIVNDFQKGDIAEGYSVSREKKESFPLTVTSAQKNPTAFYLCASRALSSGRTQETQYFGPGTRLLVL.

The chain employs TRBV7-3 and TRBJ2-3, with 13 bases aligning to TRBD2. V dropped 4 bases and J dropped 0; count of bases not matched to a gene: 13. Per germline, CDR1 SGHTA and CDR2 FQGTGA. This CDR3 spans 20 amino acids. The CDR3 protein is CASSSFPGLAGLTSTDTQYF. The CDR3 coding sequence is TGTGCCAGCAGCTCTTTTCCGGGACTAGCGGGACTTACTAGCACAGATACGCAGTATTTT.

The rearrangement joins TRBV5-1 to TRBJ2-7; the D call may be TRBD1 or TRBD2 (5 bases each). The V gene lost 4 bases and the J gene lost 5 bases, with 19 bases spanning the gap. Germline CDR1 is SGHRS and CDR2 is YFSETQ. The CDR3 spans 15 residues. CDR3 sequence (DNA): TGCGCCAGCAGCCCCCCCAATGGGGGAGTCAACGAGCAGTACTTC. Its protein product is CASSPPNGGVNEQYF.

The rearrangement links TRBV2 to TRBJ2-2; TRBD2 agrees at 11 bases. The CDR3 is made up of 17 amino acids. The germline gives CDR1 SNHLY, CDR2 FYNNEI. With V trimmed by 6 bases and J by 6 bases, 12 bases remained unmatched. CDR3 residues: CASRDHILAGAAGELFF. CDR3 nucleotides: TGTGCCAGCAGAGACCATATACTAGCGGGAGCCGCCGGGGAGCTGTTTTTT.

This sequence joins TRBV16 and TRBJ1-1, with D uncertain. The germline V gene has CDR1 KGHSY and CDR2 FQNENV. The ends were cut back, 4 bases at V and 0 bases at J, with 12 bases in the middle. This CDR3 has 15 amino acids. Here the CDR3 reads CASSPQMGMNTEAFF. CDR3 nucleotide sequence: TGTGCCAGCAGCCCTCAAATGGGGATGAACACTGAAGCTTTCTTT.

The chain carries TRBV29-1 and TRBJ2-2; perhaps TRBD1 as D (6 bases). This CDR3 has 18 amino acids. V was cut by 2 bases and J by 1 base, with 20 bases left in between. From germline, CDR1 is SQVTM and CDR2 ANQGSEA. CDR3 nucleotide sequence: TGCAGCGTTGAAAGGTATAGCTTTGGACAGCTGAACACCGGGGAGCTGTTTTTT. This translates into CSVERYSFGQLNTGELFF.